This entry features one T cell receptor beta chain sequence. The antigen is unknown. Other nucleotide sequences in the sample specify the same CDR3. Negatively enriched CD4+ T cells were divided by CD45RA into naive and memory. The sample comes from a study of shared clonotypes between healthy human individuals. Study observations and caveats: Non-shared clonotypes had lower generation probabilities than those shared by all four donors.

From germline, CDR1 is GTSNPN and CDR2 SVGIG (reference sequence). The CDR3 is made up of 13 amino acids. V trimming: 3 bases; J trimming: 7 bases; junction bases outside the gene matches: 2. Assay: immunoSEQ multiplex PCR; the TCRdb copy retains only in-frame clones and omits some. The sample has 980,000 or so clones, approximately 80% seen once; the top ten hold approximately 1.5%. This sequence joins TRBV30 and TRBJ2-1; 11 bases are shared with TRBD1. What was sequenced was memory CD4+ T cells sorted from blood. Subset here: CD45RA-negative fraction. The clonotype comes from a man younger than 30 in good health. The chain's CDR3 is CAWSGQGANEQFF. CDR3 in DNA: TGTGCCTGGAGCGGACAGGGGGCGAATGAGCAGTTCTTC.